This T cell receptor beta chain was documented in a study of PD-1 blockade in classical Hodgkin lymphoma. Study summary: Every 2 weeks, patients had 3 mg/kg nivolumab intravenously.

With regard to this clone: Its antigen is currently unknown.

Findings and caveats of the study: Newly diagnosed patients reportedly trailed healthy donors in baseline TCR diversity. Although disease activity or prior therapy may be involved, causes of the repertoire differences remain undefined. CD4+ but not CD8+ TCR diversity rose significantly by C4D1.

Clones were read by immunoSEQ multiplex PCR, and TCRdb kept only the in-frame ones, dropping some. The sample shows about 53,000 clones, 81% of them seen only once. Every patient relapsed after autologous stem cell transplantation, and brentuximab vedotin exposure varied. The length of the CDR3 is 17 residues. Germline CDR1 is SGHVS and CDR2 is FQNEAQ. V dropped 7 bases and J dropped 3; count of bases not matched to a gene: 13. The sequenced sample was peripheral blood mononuclear cells (PBMCs), obtained at baseline. V is TRBV7-8 and J is TRBJ2-1; TRBD1 agrees at 9 bases. The sequence was collected from a human donor with classical Hodgkin lymphoma. The CDR3 region is CASTSLFGTGLYNEQFF. The DNA of the CDR3 is TGTGCCAGCACTTCCCTGTTTGGGACAGGGCTCTACAATGAGCAGTTCTTC.